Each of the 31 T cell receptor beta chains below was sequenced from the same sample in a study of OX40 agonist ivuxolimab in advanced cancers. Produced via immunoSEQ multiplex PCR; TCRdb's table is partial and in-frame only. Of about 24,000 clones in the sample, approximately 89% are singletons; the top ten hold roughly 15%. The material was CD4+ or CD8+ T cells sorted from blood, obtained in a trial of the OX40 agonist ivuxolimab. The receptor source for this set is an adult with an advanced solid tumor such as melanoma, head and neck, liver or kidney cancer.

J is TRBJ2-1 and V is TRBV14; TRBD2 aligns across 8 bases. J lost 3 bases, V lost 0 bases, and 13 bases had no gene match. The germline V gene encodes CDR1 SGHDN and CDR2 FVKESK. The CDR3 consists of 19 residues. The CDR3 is CASSQDSFGRERDYNEQFF. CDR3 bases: TGTGCCAGCAGCCAAGATAGTTTCGGGAGGGAGCGGGACTACAATGAGCAGTTCTTC.

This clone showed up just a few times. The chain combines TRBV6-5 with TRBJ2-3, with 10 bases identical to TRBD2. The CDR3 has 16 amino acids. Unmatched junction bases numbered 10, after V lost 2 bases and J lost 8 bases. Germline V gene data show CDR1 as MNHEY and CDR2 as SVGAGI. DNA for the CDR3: TGTGCCAGCAGTTACCCCCTAGCGGGAGCCCGCGGTACGCAGTATTTT. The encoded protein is CASSYPLAGARGTQYF.

The CDR3 spells CASSLGTGGDTIYF. The CDR3 nucleotides are TGTGCCAGCAGCTTGGGGACAGGGGGGGACACCATATATTTT. The chain uses TRBV7-2 and TRBJ1-3; 11 positions match TRBD1. The trim removed 3 bases at V and 8 bases at J, leaving 3 bases unmatched. The CDR3 length is 14 residues. Germline CDR1 reads SGHTA; CDR2 reads FQGNSA.

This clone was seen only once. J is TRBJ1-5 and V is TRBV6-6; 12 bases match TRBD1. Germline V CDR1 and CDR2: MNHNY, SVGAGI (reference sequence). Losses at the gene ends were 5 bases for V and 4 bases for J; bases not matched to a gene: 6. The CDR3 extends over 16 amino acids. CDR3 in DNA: TGTGCCAGCAGTCCGAGGGACAGGGGGCGTAATCAGCCCCAGCATTTT. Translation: CASSPRDRGRNQPQHF.

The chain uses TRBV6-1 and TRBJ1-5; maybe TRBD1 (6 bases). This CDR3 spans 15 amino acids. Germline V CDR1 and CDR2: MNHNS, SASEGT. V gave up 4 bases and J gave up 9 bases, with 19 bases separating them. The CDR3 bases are TGTGCCAGCAGTGTCGAACAGGGTCTGGGGAGGCCCCAGCATTTT. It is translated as CASSVEQGLGRPQHF.

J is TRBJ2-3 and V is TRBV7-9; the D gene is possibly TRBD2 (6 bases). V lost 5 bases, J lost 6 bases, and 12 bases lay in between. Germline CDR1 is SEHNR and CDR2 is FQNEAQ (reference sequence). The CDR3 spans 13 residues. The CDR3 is CASSRDLSDTQYF. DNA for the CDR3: TGTGCCAGCAGCAGGGACTTGAGCGATACGCAGTATTTT.

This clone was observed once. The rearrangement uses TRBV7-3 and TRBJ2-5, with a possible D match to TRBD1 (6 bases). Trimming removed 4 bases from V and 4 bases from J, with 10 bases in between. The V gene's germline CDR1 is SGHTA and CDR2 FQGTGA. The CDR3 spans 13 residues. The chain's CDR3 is CASSSGVRETQYF. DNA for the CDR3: TGTGCCAGCAGCTCAGGGGTTCGAGAGACCCAGTACTTC.

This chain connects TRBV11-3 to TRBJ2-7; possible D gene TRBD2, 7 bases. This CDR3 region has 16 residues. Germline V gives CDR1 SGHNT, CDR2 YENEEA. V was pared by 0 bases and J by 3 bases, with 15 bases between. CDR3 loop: CASSLERGGGDYEQYF. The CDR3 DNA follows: TGTGCCAGCAGCTTAGAACGAGGGGGAGGGGACTACGAGCAGTACTTC.

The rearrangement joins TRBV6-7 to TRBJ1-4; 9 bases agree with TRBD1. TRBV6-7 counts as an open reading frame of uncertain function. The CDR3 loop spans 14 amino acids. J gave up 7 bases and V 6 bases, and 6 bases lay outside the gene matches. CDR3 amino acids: CASRRDRVREKLFF. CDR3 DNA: TGTGCCAGCAGGAGGGACAGGGTCCGTGAAAAACTGTTTTTT.

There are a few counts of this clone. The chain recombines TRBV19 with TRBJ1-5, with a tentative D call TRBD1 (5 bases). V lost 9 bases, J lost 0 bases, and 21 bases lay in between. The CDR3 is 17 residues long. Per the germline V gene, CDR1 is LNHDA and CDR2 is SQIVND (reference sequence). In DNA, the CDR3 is TGTGCCAGCAATGGGGCAATGGGAATTTATAGCAATCAGCCCCAGCATTTT. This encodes CASNGAMGIYSNQPQHF. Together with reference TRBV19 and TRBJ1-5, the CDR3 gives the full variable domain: DGGITQSPKYLFRKEGQNVTLSCEQNLNHDAMYWYRQDPGQGLRLIYYSQIVNDFQKGDIAEGYSVSREKKESFPLTVTSAQKNPTAFYLCASNGAMGIYSNQPQHFGDGTRLSIL.

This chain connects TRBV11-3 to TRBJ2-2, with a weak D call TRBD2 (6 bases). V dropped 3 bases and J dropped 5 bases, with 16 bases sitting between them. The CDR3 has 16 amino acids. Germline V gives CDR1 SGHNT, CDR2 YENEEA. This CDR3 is CASSFPWRGDTGELFF. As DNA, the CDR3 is TGTGCCAGCAGCTTCCCGTGGAGGGGTGATACCGGGGAGCTGTTTTTT.

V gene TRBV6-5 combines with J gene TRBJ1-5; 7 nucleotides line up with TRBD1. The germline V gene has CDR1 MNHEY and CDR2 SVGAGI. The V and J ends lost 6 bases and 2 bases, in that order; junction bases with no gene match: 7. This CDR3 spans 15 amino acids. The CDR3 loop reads CASSPDRVRNQPQHF. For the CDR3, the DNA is TGTGCCAGCAGCCCTGACAGGGTTCGCAATCAGCCCCAGCATTTT.

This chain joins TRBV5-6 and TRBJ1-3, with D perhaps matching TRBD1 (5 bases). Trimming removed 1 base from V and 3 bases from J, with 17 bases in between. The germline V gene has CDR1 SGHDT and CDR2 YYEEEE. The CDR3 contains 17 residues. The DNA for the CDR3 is TGTGCCAGCAGCTTGCAGGGACGGCGGTGGTTTGGAAACACCATATATTTT. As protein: CASSLQGRRWFGNTIYF.

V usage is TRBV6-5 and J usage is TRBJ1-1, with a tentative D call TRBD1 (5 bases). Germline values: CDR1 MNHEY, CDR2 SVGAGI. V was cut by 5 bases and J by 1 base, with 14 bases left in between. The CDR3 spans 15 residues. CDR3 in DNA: TGTGCCAGCAGTCCCCCAGGGAGAGGGAACACTGAAGCTTTCTTT. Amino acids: CASSPPGRGNTEAFF.

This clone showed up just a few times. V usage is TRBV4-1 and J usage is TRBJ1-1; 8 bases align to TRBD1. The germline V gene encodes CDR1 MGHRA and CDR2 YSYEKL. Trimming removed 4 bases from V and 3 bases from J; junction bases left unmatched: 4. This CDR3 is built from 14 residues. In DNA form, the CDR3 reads TGCGCCAGCAGCCCCCGGACAGGGCACACTGAAGCTTTCTTT. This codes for CASSPRTGHTEAFF.

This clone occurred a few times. CDR3 nucleotide sequence: TGTGCCAGCAGCCGGACTAGCGAGCAGTTCTTC. Translation gives CASSRTSEQFF. The V and J genes are TRBV7-2 and TRBJ2-1; 8 nucleotides align to TRBD2. Germline CDR1 reads SGHTA; CDR2 reads FQGNSA. CDR3 length equals 11 residues. With 5 bases clipped from V and 10 bases from J, the junction kept 1 base outside the gene matches.

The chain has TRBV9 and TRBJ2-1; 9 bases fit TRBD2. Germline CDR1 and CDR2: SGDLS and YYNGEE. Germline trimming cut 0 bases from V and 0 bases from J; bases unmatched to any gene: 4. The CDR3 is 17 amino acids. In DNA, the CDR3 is TGTGCCAGCAGCGTAGACGGTAGCGGGGGCTCCTACAATGAGCAGTTCTTC. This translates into CASSVDGSGGSYNEQFF.

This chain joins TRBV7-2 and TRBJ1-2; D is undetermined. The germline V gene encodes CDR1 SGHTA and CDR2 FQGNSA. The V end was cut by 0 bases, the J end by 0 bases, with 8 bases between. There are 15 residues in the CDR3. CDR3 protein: CASSLATGTNYGYTF. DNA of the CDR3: TGTGCCAGCAGCTTAGCTACGGGTACTAACTATGGCTACACCTTC.

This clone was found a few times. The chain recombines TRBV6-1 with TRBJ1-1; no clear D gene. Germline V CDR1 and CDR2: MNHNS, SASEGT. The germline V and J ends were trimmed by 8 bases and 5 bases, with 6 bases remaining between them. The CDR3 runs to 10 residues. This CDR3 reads CASSRTEAFF. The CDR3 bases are TGTGCCAGCTCGAGGACTGAAGCTTTCTTT.

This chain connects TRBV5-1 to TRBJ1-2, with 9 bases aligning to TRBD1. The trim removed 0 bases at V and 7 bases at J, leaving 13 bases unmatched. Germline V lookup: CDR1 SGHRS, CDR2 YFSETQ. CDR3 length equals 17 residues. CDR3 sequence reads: CASSLDGTGGAPGGYTF. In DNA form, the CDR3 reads TGCGCCAGCAGCTTGGATGGAACAGGGGGCGCCCCGGGTGGCTACACCTTC.

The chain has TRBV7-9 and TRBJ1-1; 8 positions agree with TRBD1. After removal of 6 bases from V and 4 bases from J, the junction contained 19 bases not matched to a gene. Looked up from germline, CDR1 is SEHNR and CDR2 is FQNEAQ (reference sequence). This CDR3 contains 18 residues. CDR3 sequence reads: CASRPNLGTGNLSTEAFF. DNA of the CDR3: TGTGCCAGCAGGCCTAACCTAGGGACAGGTAATTTGAGCACTGAAGCTTTCTTT.

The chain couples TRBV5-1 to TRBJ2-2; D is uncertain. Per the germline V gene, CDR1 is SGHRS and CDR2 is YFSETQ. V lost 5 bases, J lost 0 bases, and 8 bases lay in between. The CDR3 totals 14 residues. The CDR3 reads CASRVLPNTGELFF. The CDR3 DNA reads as TGCGCCAGCAGGGTACTCCCGAACACCGGGGAGCTGTTTTTT.

CDR3 residues: CASSRQSLGEQYF. CDR3 nucleotides: TGTGCCAGCAGCCGTCAGTCGTTGGGAGAGCAGTACTTC. The rearrangement links TRBV11-3 to TRBJ2-7; D remains unclear. Germline lookup yields CDR1 SGHNT and CDR2 YENEEA. Trimming took 5 bases from V and 7 from J, leaving 15 bases between them. This CDR3 is built from 13 residues.

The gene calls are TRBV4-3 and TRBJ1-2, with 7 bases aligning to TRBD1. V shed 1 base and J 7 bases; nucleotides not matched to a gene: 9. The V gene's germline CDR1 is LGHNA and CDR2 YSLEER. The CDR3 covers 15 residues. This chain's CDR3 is CASSQGGGVGFGYTF. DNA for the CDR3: TGCGCCAGCAGCCAAGGAGGGGGCGTGGGATTTGGCTACACCTTC.

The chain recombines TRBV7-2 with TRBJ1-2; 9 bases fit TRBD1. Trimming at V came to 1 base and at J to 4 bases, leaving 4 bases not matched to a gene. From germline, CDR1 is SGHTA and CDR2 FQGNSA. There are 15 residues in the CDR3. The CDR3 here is CASSLGWTGVYGYTF. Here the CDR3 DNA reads TGTGCCAGCAGCTTAGGGTGGACAGGGGTCTATGGCTACACCTTC. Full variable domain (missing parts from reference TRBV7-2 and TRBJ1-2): GAGVSQSPSNKVTEKGKDVELRCDPISGHTALYWYRQSLGQGLEFLIYFQGNSAPDKSGLPSDRFSAERTGGSVSTLTIQRTQQEDSAVYLCASSLGWTGVYGYTFGSGTRLTVV.

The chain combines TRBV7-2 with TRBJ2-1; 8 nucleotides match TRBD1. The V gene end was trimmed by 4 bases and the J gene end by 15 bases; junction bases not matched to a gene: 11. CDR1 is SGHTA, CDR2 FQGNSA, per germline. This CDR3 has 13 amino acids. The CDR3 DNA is TGTGCCAGCAGCTCGGGACAGGCCGGAGTCCGGTTCTTC. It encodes CASSSGQAGVRFF.

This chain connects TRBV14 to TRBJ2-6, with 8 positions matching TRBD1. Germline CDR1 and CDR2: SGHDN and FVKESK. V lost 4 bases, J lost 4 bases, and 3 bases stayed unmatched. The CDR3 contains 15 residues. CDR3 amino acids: CASSRTGLGANVLTF. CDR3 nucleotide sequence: TGTGCCAGCAGCCGGACAGGGCTCGGGGCCAACGTCCTGACTTTC.

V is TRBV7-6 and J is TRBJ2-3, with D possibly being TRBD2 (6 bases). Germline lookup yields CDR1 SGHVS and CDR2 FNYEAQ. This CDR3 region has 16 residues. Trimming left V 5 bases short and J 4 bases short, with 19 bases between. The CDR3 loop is CASSPVMGGGPDTQYF. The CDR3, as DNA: TGTGCCAGCAGCCCCGTTATGGGGGGAGGCCCAGATACGCAGTATTTT.

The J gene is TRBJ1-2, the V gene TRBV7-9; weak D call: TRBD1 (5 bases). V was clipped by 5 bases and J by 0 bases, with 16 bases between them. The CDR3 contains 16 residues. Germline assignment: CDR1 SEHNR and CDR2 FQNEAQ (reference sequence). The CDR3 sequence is CASSPLGTISNYGYTF. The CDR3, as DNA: TGTGCCAGCAGCCCGCTTGGGACTATCTCTAACTATGGCTACACCTTC.

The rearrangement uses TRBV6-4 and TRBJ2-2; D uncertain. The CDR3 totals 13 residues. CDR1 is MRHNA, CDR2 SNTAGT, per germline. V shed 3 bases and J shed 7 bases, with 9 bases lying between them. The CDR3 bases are TGTGCCAGCAGTGAGGGCCGCCGCGGGGAGCTGTTTTTT. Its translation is CASSEGRRGELFF.

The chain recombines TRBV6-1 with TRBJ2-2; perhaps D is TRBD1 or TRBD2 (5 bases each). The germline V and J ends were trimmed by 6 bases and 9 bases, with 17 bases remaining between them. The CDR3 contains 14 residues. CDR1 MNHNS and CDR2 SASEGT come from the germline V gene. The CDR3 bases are TGTGCCAGCAGAATGGGGACCTCAGCTAGGGAGCTGTTTTTT. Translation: CASRMGTSARELFF.